This T cell receptor beta chain stems from a study of T cells after yellow fever vaccination. Study-level information: SMART-Seq v4 Ultra Low Input handled preparation of low-cell-number fractions.

The CDR3 runs to 17 residues. V lost 0 bases, J lost 3 bases, and 7 bases stayed unmatched. CDR1 GTSNPN and CDR2 SVGIG come from the germline V gene (reference sequence). General observations from the study: Secondary responses were weaker yet peaked faster, day 5 versus 15.

This clonotype was counted ten times or more. TCRdb re-derived calls from the 5' RACE reads in MiXCR, one entry per CDR3 protein. This table has over 35,000 distinct CDR3 sequences, roughly 6.4% appearing once. The clonotype was recovered from a man in his thirties or forties who received the YFV17D yellow fever vaccine. This sample comprised PBMCs, either bulk or a sorted T-cell subset (CD4+, CD8+, memory, or dextramer-sorted; not recorded which), obtained 45 days after the yellow fever booster vaccination. V usage is TRBV30 and J usage is TRBJ2-5; 13 bases are shared with TRBD2. The CDR3 protein is CAWSVRLAGGIKETQYF. CDR3 in DNA: TGTGCCTGGAGTGTACGACTAGCGGGGGGAATAAAAGAGACCCAGTACTTC.